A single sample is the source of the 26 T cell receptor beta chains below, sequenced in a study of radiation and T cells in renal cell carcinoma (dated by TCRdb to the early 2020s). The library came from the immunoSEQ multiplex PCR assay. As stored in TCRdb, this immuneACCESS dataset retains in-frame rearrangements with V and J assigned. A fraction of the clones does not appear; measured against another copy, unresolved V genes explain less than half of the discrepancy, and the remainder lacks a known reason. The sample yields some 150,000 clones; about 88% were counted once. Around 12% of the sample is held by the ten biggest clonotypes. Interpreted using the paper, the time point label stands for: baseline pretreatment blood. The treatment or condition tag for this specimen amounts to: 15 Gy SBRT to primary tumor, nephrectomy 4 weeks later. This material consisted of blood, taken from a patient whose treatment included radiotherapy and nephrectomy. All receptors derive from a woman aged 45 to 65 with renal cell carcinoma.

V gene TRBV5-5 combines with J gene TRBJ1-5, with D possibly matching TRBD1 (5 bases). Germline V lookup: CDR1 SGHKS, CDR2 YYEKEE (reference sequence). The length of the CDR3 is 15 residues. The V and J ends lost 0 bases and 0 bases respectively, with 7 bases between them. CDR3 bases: TGTGCCAGCAGCTTGGCAGGGTTTAGCAATCAGCCCCAGCATTTT. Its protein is CASSLAGFSNQPQHF.

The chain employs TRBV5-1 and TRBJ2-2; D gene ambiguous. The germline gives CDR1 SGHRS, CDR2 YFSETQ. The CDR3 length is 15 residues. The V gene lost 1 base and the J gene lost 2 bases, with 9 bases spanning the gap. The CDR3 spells CASSLTDSNTGELFF. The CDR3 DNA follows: TGCGCCAGCAGCTTGACAGATTCAAACACCGGGGAGCTGTTTTTT.

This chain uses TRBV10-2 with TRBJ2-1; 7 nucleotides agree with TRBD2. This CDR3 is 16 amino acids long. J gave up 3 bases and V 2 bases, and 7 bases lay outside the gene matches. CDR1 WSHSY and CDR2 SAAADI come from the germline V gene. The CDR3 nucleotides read TGCGCCAGCAGTGAGGATGCGAGCGGGGTCTACAATGAGCAGTTCTTC. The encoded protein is CASSEDASGVYNEQFF.

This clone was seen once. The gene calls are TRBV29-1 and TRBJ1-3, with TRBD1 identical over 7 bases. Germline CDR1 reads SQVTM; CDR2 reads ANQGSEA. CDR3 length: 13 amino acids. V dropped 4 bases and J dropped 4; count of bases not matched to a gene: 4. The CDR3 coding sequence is TGCAGCGTTGGAGACAGGGTCGGAAACACCATATATTTT. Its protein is CSVGDRVGNTIYF.

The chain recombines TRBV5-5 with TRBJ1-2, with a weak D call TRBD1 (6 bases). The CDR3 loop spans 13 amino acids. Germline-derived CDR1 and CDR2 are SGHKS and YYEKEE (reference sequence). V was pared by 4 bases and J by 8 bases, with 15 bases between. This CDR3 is CASSPTGYDGYTF. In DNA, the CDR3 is TGTGCCAGCAGCCCCACAGGGTACGACGGCTACACCTTC.

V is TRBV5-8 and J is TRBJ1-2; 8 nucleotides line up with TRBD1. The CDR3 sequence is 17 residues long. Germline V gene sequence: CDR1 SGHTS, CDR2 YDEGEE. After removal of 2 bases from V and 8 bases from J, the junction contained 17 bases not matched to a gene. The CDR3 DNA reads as TGTGCCAGCAGCTTAGGGGTTGGACAGGGCCCCGGTTGGGGCTACACCTTC. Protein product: CASSLGVGQGPGWGYTF.

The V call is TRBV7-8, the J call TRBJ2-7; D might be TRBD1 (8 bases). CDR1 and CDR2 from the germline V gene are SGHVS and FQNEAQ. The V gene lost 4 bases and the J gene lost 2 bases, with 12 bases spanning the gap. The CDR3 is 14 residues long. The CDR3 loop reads CASSWGGQAYEQYF. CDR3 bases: TGTGCCAGCAGCTGGGGGGGACAGGCCTACGAGCAGTACTTC.

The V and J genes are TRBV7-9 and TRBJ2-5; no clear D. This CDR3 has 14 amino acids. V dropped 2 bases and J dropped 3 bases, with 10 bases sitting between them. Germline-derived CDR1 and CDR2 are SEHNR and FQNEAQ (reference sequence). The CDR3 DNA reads TGTGCCAGCAGCTTATATGGCAGCGAAGAGACCCAGTACTTC. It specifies CASSLYGSEETQYF.

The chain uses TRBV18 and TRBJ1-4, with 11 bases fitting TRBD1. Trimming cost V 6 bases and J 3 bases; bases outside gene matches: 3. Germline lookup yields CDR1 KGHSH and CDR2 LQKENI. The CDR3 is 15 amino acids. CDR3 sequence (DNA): TGTGCCAGCTCGGGACAGGGGGTTCCTAATGAAAAACTGTTTTTT. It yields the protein CASSGQGVPNEKLFF.

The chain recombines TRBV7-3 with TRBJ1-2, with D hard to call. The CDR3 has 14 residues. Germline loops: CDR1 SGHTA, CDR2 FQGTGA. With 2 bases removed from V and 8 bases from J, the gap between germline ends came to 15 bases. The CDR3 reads CASSLGQEGAGYTF. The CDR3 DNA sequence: TGTGCCAGCAGCTTAGGTCAGGAGGGTGCCGGCTACACCTTC.

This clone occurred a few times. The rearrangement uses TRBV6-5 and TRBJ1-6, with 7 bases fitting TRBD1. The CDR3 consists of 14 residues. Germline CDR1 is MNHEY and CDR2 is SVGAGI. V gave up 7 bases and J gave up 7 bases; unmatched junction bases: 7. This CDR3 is CASTLGTVNSPLHF. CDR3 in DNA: TGTGCCAGCACCCTCGGGACAGTCAATTCACCCCTCCACTTT.

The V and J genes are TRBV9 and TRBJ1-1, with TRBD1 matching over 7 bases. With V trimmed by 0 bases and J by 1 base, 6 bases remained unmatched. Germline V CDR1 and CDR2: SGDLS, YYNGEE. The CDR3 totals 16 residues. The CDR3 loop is CASSVGGTAPNTEAFF. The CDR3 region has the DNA TGTGCCAGCAGCGTAGGGGGGACAGCCCCGAACACTGAAGCTTTCTTT. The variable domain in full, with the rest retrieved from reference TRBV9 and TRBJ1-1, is DSGVTQTPKHLITATGQRVTLRCSPRSGDLSVYWYQQSLDQGLQFLIQYYNGEERAKGNILERFSAQQFPDLHSELNLSSLELGDSALYFCASSVGGTAPNTEAFFGQGTRLTVV.

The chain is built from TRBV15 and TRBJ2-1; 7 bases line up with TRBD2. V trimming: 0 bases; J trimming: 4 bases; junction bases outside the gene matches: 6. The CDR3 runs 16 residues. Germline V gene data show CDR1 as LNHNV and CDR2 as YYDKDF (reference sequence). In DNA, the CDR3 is TGTGCCACCAGCAGAGACAAGTGGGGAGGGTACAATGAGCAGTTCTTC. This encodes CATSRDKWGGYNEQFF.

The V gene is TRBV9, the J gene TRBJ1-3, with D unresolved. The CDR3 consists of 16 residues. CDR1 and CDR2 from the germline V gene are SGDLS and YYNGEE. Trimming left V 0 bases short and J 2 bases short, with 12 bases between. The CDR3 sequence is CASSVELDTAGNTIYF. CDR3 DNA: TGTGCCAGCAGCGTAGAACTTGACACTGCTGGAAACACCATATATTTT.

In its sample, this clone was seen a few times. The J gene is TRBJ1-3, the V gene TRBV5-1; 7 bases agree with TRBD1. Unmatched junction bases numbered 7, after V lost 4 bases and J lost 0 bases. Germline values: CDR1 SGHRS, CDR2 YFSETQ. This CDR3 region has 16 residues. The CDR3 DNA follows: TGCGCCAGCAGCGGGGACAGCCAAAGCTCTGGAAACACCATATATTTT. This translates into CASSGDSQSSGNTIYF.

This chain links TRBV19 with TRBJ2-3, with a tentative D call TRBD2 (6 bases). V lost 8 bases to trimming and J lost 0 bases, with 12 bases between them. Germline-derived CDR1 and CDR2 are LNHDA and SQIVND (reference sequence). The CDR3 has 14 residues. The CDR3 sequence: CASSQGGSTDTQYF. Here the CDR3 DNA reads TGTGCCAGTTCTCAGGGAGGTAGCACAGATACGCAGTATTTT.

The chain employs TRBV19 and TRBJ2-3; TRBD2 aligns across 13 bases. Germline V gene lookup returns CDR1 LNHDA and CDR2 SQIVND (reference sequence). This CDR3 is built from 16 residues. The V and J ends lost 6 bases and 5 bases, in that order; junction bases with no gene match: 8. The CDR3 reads CASSPRTSGGGDTQYF. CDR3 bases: TGTGCCAGTAGCCCCAGGACTAGCGGGGGCGGAGATACGCAGTATTTT. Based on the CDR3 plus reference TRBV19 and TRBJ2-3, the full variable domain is DGGITQSPKYLFRKEGQNVTLSCEQNLNHDAMYWYRQDPGQGLRLIYYSQIVNDFQKGDIAEGYSVSREKKESFPLTVTSAQKNPTAFYLCASSPRTSGGGDTQYFGPGTRLTVL.

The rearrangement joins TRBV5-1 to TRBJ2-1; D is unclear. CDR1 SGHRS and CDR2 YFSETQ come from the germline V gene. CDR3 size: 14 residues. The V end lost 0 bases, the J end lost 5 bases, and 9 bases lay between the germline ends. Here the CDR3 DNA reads TGCGCCAGCAGCTTGGGTCGGACGGACAATGAGCAGTTCTTC. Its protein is CASSLGRTDNEQFF.

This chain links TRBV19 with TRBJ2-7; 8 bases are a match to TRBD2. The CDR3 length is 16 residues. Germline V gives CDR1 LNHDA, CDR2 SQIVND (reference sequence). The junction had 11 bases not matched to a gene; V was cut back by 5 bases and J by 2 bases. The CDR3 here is CASSSMGGLGAYEQYF. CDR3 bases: TGTGCCAGTAGTTCTATGGGGGGACTAGGTGCCTACGAGCAGTACTTC. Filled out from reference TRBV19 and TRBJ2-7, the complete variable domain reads DGGITQSPKYLFRKEGQNVTLSCEQNLNHDAMYWYRQDPGQGLRLIYYSQIVNDFQKGDIAEGYSVSREKKESFPLTVTSAQKNPTAFYLCASSSMGGLGAYEQYFGPGTRLTVT.

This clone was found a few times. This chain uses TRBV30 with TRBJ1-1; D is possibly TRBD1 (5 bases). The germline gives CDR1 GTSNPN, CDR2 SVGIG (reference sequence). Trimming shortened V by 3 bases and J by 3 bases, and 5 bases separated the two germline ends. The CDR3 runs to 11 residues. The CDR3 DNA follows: TGTGCCTGGAGAGGGGACACTGAAGCTTTCTTT. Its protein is CAWRGDTEAFF.

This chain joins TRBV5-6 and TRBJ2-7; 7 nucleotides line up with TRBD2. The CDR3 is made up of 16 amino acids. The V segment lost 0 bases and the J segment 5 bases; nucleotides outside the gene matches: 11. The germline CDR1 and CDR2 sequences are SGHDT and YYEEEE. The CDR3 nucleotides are TGTGCCAGCAGCTTGGTGATCGGGGGGTCAACCGACGAGCAGTACTTC. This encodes CASSLVIGGSTDEQYF.

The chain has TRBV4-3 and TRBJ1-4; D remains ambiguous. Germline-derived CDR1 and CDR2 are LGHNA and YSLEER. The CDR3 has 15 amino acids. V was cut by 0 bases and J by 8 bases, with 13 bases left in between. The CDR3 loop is CASSQDLRPEEKLFF. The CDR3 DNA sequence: TGCGCCAGCAGCCAAGATCTTCGGCCGGAGGAAAAACTGTTTTTT.

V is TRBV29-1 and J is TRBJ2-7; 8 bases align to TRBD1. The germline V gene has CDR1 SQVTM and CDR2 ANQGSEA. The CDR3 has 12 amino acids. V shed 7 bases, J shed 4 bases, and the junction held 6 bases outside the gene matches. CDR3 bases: TGCAGCGCTGGTGACAGGGGATACGAGCAGTACTTC. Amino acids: CSAGDRGYEQYF.

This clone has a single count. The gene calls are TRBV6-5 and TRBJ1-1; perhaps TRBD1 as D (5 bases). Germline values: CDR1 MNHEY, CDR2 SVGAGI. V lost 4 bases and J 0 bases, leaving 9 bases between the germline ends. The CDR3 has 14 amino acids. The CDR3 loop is CASSSRDLNTEAFF. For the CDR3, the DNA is TGTGCCAGCAGTTCCAGGGACTTGAACACTGAAGCTTTCTTT.

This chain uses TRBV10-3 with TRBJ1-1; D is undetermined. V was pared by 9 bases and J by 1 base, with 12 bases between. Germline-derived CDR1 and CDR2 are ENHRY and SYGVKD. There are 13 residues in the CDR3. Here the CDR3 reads CAISPRENTEAFF. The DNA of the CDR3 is TGTGCCATTAGCCCGAGAGAGAACACTGAAGCTTTCTTT.

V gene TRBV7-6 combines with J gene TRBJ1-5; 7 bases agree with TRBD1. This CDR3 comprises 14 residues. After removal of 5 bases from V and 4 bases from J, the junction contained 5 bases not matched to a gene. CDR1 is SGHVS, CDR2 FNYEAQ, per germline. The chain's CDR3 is CASSQGTDNQPQHF. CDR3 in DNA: TGTGCCAGCAGCCAGGGGACAGATAATCAGCCCCAGCATTTT.